The 6 T cell receptor beta chains reported below all come from one sample, sequenced in a study of blood T cell repertoires in COVID-19. Clones were read by immunoSEQ multiplex PCR, and TCRdb kept only the in-frame ones, dropping some. The repertoire holds roughly 410,000 clones, with 87% as singletons. Sequenced: peripheral blood. These receptors were collected from a woman aged 55-70 years with COVID-19, enrolled during active disease.

The V call is TRBV9, the J call TRBJ1-2; 9 bases match TRBD1. Trimming took 1 base from V and 4 from J; bases not matched to a gene: 5. Germline assignment: CDR1 SGDLS and CDR2 YYNGEE. This CDR3 spans 15 amino acids. The CDR3 is CASSVSTGGSYGYTF. The CDR3 nucleotides are TGTGCCAGCAGCGTATCAACAGGGGGCTCCTATGGCTACACCTTC.

This sequence joins TRBV18 and TRBJ2-2; 11 bases line up with TRBD2. There are 18 residues in the CDR3. V gave up 3 bases and J gave up 1 base; unmatched junction bases: 7. Germline CDR1 and CDR2: KGHSH and LQKENI. As DNA, the CDR3 is TGTGCCAGCTCACCCCTTCCTAGCGGGGGGAAGAACACCGGGGAGCTGTTTTTT. This codes for CASSPLPSGGKNTGELFF. The full variable domain, in which reference TRBV18 and TRBJ2-2 provide the parts outside the CDR3, is NAGVMQNPRHLVRRRGQEARLRCSPMKGHSHVYWYRQLPEEGLKFMVYLQKENIIDESGMPKERFSAEFPKEGPSILRIQQVVRGDSAAYFCASSPLPSGGKNTGELFFGEGSRLTVL.

This sequence joins TRBV6-5 and TRBJ1-2; no clear D. The CDR3 is made up of 14 amino acids. The V gene lost 5 bases and the J gene lost 3 bases, with 13 bases spanning the gap. CDR1 MNHEY and CDR2 SVGAGI come from the germline V gene. The CDR3 bases are TGTGCCAGCAGTAACAGTCCCCTTTACTATGGCTACACCTTC. This translates into CASSNSPLYYGYTF.

This clone was picked up many times. The J gene is TRBJ1-2, the V gene TRBV19; tentative D call: TRBD1 (5 bases). Trimming shortened V by 2 bases and J by 5 bases, and 24 bases separated the two germline ends. Looked up from germline, CDR1 is LNHDA and CDR2 is SQIVND (reference sequence). The CDR3 covers 18 residues. The CDR3 bases are TGTGCCAGTAGTATAAGGGGAGGGGACTCCCCGCCCATATATGGCTACACCTTC. It is translated as CASSIRGGDSPPIYGYTF.

The chain couples TRBV3-1 (or the pseudogene TRBV3-2) to TRBJ2-2; D gene ambiguous. The germline V gene has CDR1 LGHDT and CDR2 YNNKEL (reference sequence). This CDR3 region has 16 residues. Trimming took 1 base from V and 5 from J, leaving 14 bases between them. CDR3 region: CASSQVSPTQTGELFF. The DNA for the CDR3 is TGTGCCAGCAGCCAAGTAAGCCCAACGCAAACCGGGGAGCTGTTTTTT.

V is TRBV5-4 and J is TRBJ1-1, with D possibly matching TRBD1 (5 bases). The CDR3 loop spans 14 amino acids. V was shortened by 1 base and J by 2 bases, with 9 bases between the two germline ends. Germline values: CDR1 SGHNT, CDR2 YYREEE (reference sequence). The CDR3 DNA follows: TGTGCCAGCAGCTTGAGGCAGGGCAACACTGAAGCTTTCTTT. As protein: CASSLRQGNTEAFF.